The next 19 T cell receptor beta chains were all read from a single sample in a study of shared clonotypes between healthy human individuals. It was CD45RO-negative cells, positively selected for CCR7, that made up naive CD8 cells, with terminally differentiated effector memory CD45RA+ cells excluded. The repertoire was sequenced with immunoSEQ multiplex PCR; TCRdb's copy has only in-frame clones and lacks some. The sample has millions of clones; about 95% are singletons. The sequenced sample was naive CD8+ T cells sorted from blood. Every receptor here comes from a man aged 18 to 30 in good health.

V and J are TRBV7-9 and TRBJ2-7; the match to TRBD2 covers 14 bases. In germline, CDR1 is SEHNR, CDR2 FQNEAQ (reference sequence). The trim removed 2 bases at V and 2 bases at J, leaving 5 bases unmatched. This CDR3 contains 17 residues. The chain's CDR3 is CASSLTRTSGGTYEQYF. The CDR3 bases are TGTGCCAGCAGCTTAACGCGGACTAGCGGGGGGACCTACGAGCAGTACTTC.

CDR3 amino acids: CSVDTGTGVLGYTF. DNA for the CDR3: TGCAGCGTGGATACCGGGACAGGGGTACTTGGCTACACCTTC. The J gene is TRBJ1-2, the V gene TRBV29-1, with TRBD1 identical over 10 bases. CDR3 size: 14 residues. With V trimmed by 6 bases and J by 7 bases, 11 bases remained unmatched. Per germline, CDR1 SQVTM and CDR2 ANQGSEA.

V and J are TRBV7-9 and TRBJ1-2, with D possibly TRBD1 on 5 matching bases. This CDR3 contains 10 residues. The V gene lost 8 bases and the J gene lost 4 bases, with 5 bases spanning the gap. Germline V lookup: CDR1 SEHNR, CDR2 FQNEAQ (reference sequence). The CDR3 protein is CASGTYGYTF. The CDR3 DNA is TGTGCCAGCGGGACCTATGGCTACACCTTC.

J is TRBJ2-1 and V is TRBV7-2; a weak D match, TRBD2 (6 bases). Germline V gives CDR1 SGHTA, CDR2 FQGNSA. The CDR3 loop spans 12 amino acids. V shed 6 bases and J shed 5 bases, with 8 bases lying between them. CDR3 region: CASRRLDNEQFF. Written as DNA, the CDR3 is TGTGCCAGCAGAAGACTAGACAATGAGCAGTTCTTC.

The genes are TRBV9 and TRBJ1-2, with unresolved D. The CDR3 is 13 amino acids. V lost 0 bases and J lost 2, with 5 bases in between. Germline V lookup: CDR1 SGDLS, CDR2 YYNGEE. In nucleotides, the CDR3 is TGTGCCAGCAGCGTAGCCAGGAACTATGGCTACACCTTC. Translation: CASSVARNYGYTF.

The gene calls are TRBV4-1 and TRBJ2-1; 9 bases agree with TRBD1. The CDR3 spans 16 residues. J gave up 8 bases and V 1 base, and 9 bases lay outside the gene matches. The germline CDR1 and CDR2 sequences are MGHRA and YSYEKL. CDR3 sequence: CASSQGGTGFIYEQFF. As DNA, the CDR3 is TGCGCCAGCAGCCAAGGGGGGACAGGGTTTATTTATGAGCAGTTCTTC.

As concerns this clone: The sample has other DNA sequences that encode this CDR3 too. CDR3 DNA: TGTGCCAGCAGCTTAGGACAGGGGACCTACGAGCAGTACTTC. Protein product: CASSLGQGTYEQYF. This chain connects TRBV7-6 to TRBJ2-7, with 8 bases that match TRBD1. CDR1 and CDR2 (germline): SGHVS, FNYEAQ. The CDR3 is 14 amino acids. J lost 2 bases, V lost 1 base, and 1 base had no gene match.

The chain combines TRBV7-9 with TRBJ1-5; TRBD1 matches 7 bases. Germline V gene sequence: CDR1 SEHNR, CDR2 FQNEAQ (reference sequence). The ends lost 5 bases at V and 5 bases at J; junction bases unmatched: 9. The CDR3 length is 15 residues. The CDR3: CASSDDRERDQPQHF. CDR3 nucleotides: TGTGCCAGCAGCGACGACAGGGAGAGAGATCAGCCCCAGCATTTT. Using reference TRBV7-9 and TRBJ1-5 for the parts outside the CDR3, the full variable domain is DTGVSQNPRHKITKRGQNVTFRCDPISEHNRLYWYRQTLGQGPEFLTYFQNEAQLEKSRLLSDRFSAERPKGSFSTLEIQRTEQGDSAMYLCASSDDRERDQPQHFGDGTRLSIL.

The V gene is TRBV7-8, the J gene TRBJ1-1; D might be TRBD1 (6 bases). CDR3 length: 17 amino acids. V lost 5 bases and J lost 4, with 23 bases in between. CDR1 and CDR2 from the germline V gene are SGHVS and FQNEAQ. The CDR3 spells CASSPGVRGAIGTEAFF. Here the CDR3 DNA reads TGTGCCAGCAGCCCAGGGGTTCGGGGGGCCATTGGCACTGAAGCTTTCTTT.

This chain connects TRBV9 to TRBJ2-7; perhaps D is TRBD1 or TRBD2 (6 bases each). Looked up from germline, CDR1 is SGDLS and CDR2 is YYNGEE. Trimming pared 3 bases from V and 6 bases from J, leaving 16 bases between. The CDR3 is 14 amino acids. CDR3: CASSAGGGNREQYF. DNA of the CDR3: TGTGCCAGCAGCGCTGGAGGGGGGAATCGCGAGCAGTACTTC.

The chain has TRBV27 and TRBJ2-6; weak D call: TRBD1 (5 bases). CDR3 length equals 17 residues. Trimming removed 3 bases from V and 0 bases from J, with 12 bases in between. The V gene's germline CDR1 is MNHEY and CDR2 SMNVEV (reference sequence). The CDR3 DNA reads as TGTGCCAGCAGTTTGATAACAGGACCCTCTGGGGCCAACGTCCTGACTTTC. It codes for CASSLITGPSGANVLTF. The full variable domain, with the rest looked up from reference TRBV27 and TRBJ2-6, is EAQVTQNPRYLITVTGKKLTVTCSQNMNHEYMSWYRQDPGLGLRQIYYSMNVEVTDKGDVPEGYKVSRKEKRNFPLILESPSPNQTSLYFCASSLITGPSGANVLTFGAGSRLTVL.

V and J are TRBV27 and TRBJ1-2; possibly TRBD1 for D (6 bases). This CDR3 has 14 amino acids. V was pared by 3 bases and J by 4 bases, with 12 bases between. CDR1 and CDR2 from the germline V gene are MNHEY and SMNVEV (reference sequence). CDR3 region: CASSFRQDVYGYTF. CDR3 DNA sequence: TGTGCCAGCAGTTTCCGACAGGATGTCTATGGCTACACCTTC.

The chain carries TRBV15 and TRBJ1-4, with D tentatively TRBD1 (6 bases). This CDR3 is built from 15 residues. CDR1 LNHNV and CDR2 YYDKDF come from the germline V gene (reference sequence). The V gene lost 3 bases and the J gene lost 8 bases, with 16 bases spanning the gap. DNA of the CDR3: TGTGCCACCAGCAGCCTACAGGGACTATTGGAAAAACTGTTTTTT. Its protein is CATSSLQGLLEKLFF.

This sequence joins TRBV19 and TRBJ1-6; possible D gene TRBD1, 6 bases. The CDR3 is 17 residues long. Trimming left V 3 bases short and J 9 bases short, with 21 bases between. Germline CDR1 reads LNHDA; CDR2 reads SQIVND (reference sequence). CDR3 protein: CASSICLPGGLCSPLHF. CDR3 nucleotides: TGTGCCAGTAGTATTTGCCTCCCCGGGGGGCTGTGTTCACCCCTCCACTTT.

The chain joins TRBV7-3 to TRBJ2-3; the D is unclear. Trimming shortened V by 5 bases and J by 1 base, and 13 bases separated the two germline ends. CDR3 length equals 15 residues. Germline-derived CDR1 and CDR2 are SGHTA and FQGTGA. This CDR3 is CASSPYTWGTDTQYF. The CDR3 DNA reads TGTGCCAGCAGCCCCTACACCTGGGGCACAGATACGCAGTATTTT.

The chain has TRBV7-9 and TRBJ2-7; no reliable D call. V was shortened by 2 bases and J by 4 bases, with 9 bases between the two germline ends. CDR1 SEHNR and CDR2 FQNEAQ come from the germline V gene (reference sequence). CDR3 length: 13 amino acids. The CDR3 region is CASSLLQGYEQYF. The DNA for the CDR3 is TGTGCCAGCAGCTTACTTCAAGGGTACGAGCAGTACTTC.

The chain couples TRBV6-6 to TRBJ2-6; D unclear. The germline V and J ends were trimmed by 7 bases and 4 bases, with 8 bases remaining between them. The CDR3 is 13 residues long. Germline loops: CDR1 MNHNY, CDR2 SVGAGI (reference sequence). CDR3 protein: CASTHGGANVLTF. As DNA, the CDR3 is TGTGCCAGCACCCACGGGGGGGCCAACGTCCTGACTTTC.

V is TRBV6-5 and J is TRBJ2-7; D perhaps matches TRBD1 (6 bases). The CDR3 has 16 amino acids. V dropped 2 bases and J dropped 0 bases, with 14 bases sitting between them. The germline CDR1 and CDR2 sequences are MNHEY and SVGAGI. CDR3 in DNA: TGTGCCAGCAGTTACCCAATTTCGACAGGCTCCTACGAGCAGTACTTC. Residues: CASSYPISTGSYEQYF.

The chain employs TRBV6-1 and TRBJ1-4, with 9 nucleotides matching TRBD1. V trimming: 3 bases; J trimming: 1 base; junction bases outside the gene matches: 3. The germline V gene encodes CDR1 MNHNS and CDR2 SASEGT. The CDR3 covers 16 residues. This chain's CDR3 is CASSEDRGLTNEKLFF. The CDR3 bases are TGTGCCAGCAGTGAGGACAGGGGCTTAACTAATGAAAAACTGTTTTTT.